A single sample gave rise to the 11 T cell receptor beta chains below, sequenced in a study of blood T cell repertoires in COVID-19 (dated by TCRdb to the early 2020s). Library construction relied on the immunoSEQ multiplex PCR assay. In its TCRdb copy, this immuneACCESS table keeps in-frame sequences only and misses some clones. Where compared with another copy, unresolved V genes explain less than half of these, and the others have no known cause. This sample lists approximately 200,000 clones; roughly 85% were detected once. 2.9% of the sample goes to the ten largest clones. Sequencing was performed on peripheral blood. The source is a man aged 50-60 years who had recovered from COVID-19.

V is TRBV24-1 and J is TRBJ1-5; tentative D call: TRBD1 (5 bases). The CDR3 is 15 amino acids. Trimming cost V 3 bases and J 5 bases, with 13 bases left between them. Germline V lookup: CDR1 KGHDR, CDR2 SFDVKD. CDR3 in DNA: TGTGCCACCAGTGATGCTACCAGGGTTGATCAGCCCCAGCATTTT. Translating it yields CATSDATRVDQPQHF.

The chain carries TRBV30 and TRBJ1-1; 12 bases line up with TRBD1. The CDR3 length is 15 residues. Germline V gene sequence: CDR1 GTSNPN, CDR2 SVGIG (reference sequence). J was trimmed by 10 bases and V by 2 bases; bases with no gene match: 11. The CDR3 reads CAWSLWDRGPGRAFF. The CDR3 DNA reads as TGTGCCTGGAGTCTATGGGACAGGGGGCCTGGTCGAGCTTTCTTT.

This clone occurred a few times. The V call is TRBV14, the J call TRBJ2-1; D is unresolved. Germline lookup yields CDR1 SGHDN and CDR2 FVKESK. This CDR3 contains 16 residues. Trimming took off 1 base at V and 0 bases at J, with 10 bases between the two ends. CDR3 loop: CASSQGMRNSYNEQFF. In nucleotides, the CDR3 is TGTGCCAGCAGCCAAGGAATGCGGAACTCCTACAATGAGCAGTTCTTC.

The CDR3 spells CAWSWYRGEEGNQPQHF. The CDR3 DNA reads TGTGCCTGGAGTTGGTACAGGGGAGAGGAAGGAAATCAGCCCCAGCATTTT. The chain uses TRBV30 and TRBJ1-5; TRBD1 matches 7 bases. The V segment lost 2 bases and the J segment 4 bases; nucleotides outside the gene matches: 14. Germline CDR1 and CDR2: GTSNPN and SVGIG (reference sequence). The CDR3 spans 17 residues.

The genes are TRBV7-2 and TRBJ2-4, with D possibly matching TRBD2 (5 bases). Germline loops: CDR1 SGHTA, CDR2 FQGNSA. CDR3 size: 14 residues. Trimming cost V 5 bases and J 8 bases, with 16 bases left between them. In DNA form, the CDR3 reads TGTGCCAGCAGCAGAAGGGCGGGCCAGGACATTCAGTACTTC. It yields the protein CASSRRAGQDIQYF.

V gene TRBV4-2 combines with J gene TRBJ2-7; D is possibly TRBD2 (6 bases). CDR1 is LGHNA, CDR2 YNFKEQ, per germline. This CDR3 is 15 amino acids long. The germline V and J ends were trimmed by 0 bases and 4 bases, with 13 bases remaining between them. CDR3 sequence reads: CASSQDGGVLYEQYF. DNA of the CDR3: TGTGCCAGCAGCCAAGATGGAGGGGTTCTTTACGAGCAGTACTTC.

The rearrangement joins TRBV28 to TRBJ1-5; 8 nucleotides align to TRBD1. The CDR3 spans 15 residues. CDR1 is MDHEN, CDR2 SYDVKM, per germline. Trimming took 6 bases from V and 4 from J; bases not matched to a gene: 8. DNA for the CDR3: TGTGCCAGCAGACCGACAGGGGTTTGGAATCAGCCCCAGCATTTT. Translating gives CASRPTGVWNQPQHF.

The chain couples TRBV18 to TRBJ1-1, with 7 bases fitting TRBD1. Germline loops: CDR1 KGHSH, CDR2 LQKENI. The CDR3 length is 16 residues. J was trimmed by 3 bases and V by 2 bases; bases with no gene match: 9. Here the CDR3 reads CASSPSAGTDHTEAFF. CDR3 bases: TGTGCCAGCTCACCAAGCGCGGGGACAGACCACACTGAAGCTTTCTTT.

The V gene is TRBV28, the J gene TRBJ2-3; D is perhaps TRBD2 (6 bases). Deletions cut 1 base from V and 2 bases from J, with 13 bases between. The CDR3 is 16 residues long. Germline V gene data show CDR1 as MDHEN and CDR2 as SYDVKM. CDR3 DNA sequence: TGTGCCAGCAGTTTATTCAGGCGGGGCTCCACAGATACGCAGTATTTT. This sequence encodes CASSLFRRGSTDTQYF.

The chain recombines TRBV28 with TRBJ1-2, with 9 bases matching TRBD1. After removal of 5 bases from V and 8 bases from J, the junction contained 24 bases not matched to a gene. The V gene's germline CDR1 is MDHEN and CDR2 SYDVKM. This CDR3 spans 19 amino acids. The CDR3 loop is CASSTTGGYHLREVFGYTF. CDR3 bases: TGTGCCAGCAGTACGACAGGGGGGTATCATCTAAGGGAAGTTTTCGGCTACACCTTC.

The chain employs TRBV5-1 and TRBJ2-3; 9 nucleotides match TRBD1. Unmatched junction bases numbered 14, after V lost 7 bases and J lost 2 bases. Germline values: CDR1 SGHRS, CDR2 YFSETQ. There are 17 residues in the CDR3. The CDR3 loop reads CASGEPRTGGNTDTQYF. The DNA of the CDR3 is TGCGCCAGCGGAGAGCCTCGTACAGGGGGCAACACAGATACGCAGTATTTT.